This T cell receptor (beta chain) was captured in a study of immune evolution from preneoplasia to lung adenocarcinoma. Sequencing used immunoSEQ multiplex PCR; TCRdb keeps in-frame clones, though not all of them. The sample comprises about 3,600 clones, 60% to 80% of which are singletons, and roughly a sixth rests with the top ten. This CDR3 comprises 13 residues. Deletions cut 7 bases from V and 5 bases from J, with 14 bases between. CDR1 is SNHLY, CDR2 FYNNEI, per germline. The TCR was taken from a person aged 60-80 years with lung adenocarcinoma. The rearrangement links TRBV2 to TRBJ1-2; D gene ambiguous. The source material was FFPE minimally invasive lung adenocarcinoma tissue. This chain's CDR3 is CASTLEVPYGYTF. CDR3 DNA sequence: TGTGCCAGCACCTTGGAAGTTCCTTATGGCTACACCTTC.